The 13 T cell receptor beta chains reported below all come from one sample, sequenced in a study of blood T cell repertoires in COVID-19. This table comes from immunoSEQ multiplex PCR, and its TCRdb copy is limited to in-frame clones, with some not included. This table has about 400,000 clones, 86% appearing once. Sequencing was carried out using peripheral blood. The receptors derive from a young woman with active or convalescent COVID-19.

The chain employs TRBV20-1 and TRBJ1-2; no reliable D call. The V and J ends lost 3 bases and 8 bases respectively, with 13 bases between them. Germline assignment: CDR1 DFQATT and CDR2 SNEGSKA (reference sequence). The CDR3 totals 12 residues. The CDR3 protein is CSASPQNLGYTF. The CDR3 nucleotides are TGCAGTGCTAGTCCCCAGAACCTCGGCTACACCTTC.

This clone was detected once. This CDR3 is CARWDRGRPSTDTQYF. The CDR3 DNA follows: TGCGCCAGATGGGACAGGGGGCGGCCTAGCACAGATACGCAGTATTTT. J is TRBJ2-3 and V is TRBV4-1; 12 nucleotides match TRBD1. Trimming took 9 bases from V and 0 from J; bases not matched to a gene: 7. The germline V gene encodes CDR1 MGHRA and CDR2 YSYEKL. This CDR3 has 16 residues.

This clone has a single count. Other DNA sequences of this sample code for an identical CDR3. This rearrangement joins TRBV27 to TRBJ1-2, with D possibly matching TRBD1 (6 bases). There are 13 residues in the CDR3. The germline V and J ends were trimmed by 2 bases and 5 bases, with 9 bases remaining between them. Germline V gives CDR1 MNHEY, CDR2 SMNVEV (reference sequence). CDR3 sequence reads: CASSLAGAYGYTF. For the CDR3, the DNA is TGTGCCAGCAGTTTAGCAGGGGCTTATGGCTACACCTTC.

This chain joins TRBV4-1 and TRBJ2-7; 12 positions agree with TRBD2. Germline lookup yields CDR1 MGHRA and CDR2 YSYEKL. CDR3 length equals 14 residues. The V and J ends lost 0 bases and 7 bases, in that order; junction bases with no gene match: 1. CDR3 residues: CASSQDGLAGEQYF. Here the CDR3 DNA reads TGCGCCAGCAGCCAAGATGGACTAGCGGGGGAGCAGTACTTC.

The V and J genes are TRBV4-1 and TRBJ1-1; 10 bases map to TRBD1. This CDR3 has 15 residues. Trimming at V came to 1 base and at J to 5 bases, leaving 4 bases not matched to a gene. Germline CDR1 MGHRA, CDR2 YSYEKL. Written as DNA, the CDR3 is TGCGCCAGCAGCCAAGTCGGACAGGGGGTAACTGAAGCTTTCTTT. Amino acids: CASSQVGQGVTEAFF.

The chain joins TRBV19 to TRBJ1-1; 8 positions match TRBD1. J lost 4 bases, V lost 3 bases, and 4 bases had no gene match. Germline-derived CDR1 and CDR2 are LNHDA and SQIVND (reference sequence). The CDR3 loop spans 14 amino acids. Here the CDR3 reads CASSIGTGATEAFF. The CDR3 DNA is TGTGCCAGTAGTATCGGGACAGGTGCCACTGAAGCTTTCTTT.

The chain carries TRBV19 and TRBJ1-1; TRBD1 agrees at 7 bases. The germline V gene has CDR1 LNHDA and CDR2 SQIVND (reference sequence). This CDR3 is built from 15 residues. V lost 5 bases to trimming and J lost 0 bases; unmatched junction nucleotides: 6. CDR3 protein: CASSPGGRLNTEAFF. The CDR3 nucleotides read TGTGCCAGTAGTCCAGGGGGTAGGTTGAACACTGAAGCTTTCTTT.

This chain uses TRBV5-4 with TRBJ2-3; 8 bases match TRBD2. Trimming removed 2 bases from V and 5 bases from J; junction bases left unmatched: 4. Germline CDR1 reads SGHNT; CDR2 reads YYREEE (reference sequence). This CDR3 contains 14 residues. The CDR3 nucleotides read TGTGCCAGCAGCTTAGCGGGAGTGGGAGATACGCAGTATTTT. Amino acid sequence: CASSLAGVGDTQYF.

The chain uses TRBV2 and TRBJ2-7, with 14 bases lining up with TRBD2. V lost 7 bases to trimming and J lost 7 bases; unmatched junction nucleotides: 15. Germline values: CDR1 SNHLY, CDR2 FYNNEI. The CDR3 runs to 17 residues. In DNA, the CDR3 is TGTGCCAGCAAGAGCCTGTCCGGGACTAGCGGGAGTAGAGAGCAGTACTTC. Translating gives CASKSLSGTSGSREQYF.

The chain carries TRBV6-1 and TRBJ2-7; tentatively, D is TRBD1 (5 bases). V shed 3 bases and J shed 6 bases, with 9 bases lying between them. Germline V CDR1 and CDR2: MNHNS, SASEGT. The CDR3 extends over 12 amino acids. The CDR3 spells CASSDRVGEQYF. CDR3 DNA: TGTGCCAGCAGTGACAGGGTGGGCGAGCAGTACTTC.

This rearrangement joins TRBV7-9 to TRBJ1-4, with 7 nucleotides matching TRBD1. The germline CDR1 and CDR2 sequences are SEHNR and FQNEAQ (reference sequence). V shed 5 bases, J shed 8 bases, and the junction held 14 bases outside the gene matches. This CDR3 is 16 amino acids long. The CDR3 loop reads CASSQIATGSGEKLFF. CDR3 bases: TGTGCCAGCAGCCAAATCGCGACAGGGAGTGGCGAAAAACTGTTTTTT.

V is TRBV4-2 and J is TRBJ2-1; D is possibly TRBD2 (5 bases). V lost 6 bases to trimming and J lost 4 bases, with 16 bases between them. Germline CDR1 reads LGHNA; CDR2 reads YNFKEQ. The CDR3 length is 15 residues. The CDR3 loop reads CASSLDWDIYNEQFF. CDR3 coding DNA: TGTGCCAGCAGTCTGGACTGGGATATTTACAATGAGCAGTTCTTC.

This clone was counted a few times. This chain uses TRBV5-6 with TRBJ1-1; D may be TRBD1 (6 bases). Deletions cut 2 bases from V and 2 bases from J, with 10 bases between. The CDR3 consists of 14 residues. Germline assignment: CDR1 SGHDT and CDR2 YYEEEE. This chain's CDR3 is CASSLQGTNTEAFF. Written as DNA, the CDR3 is TGTGCCAGCAGCTTACAGGGAACAAACACTGAAGCTTTCTTT.